Each of the 26 T cell receptor beta chains below was sequenced from the same sample in a study of blood T cells in healthy people across ages. A sample-barcoded 5' primer and a J-beta primer mix were used in a second PCR of roughly 6 to 11 cycles. TCRdb independently ran MiXCR on the 5' RACE reads; one entry per CDR3 protein. The sample holds about 640,000 distinct CDR3 sequences; about 30% are singletons and the top ten take about a sixth. Sequenced: blood. These receptor sequences come from a woman of 80 years or more in good health.

This clonotype was seen many times. The rearrangement joins TRBV7-2 to TRBJ1-1; D call uncertain. Trimming removed 3 bases from V and 4 bases from J, with 9 bases in between. The germline V gene encodes CDR1 SGHTA and CDR2 FQGNSA. The CDR3 has 13 residues. The CDR3 DNA is TGTGCCAGCAGCTTTCGGGCGGGCACTGAAGCTTTCTTT. Amino acid sequence: CASSFRAGTEAFF.

This clonotype has ten or more counts. This chain uses TRBV5-1 with TRBJ2-3, with D unclear. The CDR3 contains 15 residues. Germline-derived CDR1 and CDR2 are SGHRS and YFSETQ. Trimming shortened V by 1 base and J by 2 bases, and 11 bases separated the two germline ends. CDR3 bases: TGCGCCAGCAGCTTGTGGCTCGGATACACAGATACGCAGTATTTT. It encodes CASSLWLGYTDTQYF.

This clonotype was seen many times. V is TRBV29-1 and J is TRBJ1-1, with TRBD1 as a possible D gene (5 bases). This CDR3 region has 13 residues. Germline values: CDR1 SQVTM, CDR2 ANQGSEA. Trimming shortened V by 7 bases and J by 3 bases, and 15 bases separated the two germline ends. Here the CDR3 reads CSAELGGDTEAFF. The DNA for the CDR3 is TGCAGCGCCGAATTGGGGGGAGACACTGAAGCTTTCTTT.

As concerns this clonotype: Mismatch with germline at one junction end may stem from a read error. The rearrangement joins TRBV6-2 or TRBV6-3 to TRBJ2-4; 8 bases fit TRBD1. The CDR3 contains 20 residues. Germline V CDR1 and CDR2: MNHEY, SVGEGT. CDR3 bases: TGTGCCGGCAGTTACTCGACCGGGGACAGGACATCCTACTTTTCCTACGGGCAGTACTTC. Residues: CAGSYSTGDRTSYFSYGQYF.

V usage is TRBV6-2 or TRBV6-3 and J usage is TRBJ2-7, with D possibly being TRBD1 (6 bases). The germline V gene encodes CDR1 MNHEY and CDR2 SVGEGT. The V gene lost 2 bases and the J gene lost 4 bases, with 9 bases spanning the gap. This CDR3 has 13 amino acids. The CDR3 sequence is CASSYQGRYEQYF. CDR3 in DNA: TGTGCCAGCAGTTACCAGGGGAGATACGAGCAGTACTTC.

Remarks on this clonotype: One end of the junction is discordant with germline, which a read error may explain. CDR3 sequence (DNA): TGTGCCAGCAGGGAAGGACAGCGCCTCTCCTACAATGAGCAGTTCTTC. Residues: CASREGQRLSYNEQFF. The genes are TRBV6-1 and TRBJ2-1, with a weak D call TRBD1 (6 bases). CDR3 length: 16 amino acids. Germline-derived CDR1 and CDR2 are MNHNS and SASEGT.

This clonotype was counted many times. The genes are TRBV7-9 and TRBJ1-2; D unresolved. This CDR3 contains 13 residues. From germline, CDR1 is SEHNR and CDR2 FQNEAQ (reference sequence). Deletions cut 1 base from V and 8 bases from J, with 11 bases between. DNA of the CDR3: TGTGCCAGCAGCTTAGGGGAGTTACGAGGCTACACCTTC. Translated: CASSLGELRGYTF.

This clonotype was seen many times. The CDR3, as DNA: TGTGCCAGCAGCTCAAAGGGACCGTTCGACAAAAACATTCAGTACTTC. It is translated as CASSSKGPFDKNIQYF. The chain joins TRBV11-2 to TRBJ2-4; D is tentatively TRBD1 or TRBD2 (5 bases each). This CDR3 spans 16 amino acids. From germline, CDR1 is SGHAT and CDR2 FQNNGV. Trimming took 4 bases from V and 3 from J, leaving 16 bases between them.

This clonotype was detected ten times or more. The chain is built from TRBV27 and TRBJ2-5, with D uncertain. The CDR3 length is 14 residues. Germline lookup yields CDR1 MNHEY and CDR2 SMNVEV (reference sequence). Trimming cost V 5 bases and J 1 base, with 11 bases left between them. This CDR3 is CASSLNWAQETQYF. The CDR3 DNA sequence: TGTGCCAGCAGTCTTAACTGGGCCCAAGAGACCCAGTACTTC.

This clonotype was detected ten times or more. The rearrangement uses TRBV7-3 and TRBJ1-2, with 7 bases that match TRBD1. The ends lost 3 bases at V and 8 bases at J; junction bases unmatched: 6. Germline V lookup: CDR1 SGHTA, CDR2 FQGTGA. The CDR3 loop spans 13 amino acids. The CDR3 sequence: CASSFDRVGGYTF. CDR3 coding DNA: TGTGCCAGCAGCTTCGACAGGGTAGGAGGCTACACCTTC.

The sample holds a few counts of this clonotype. The rearrangement uses TRBV7-9 and TRBJ1-2; 8 positions agree with TRBD1. Germline CDR1 SEHNR, CDR2 FQNEAQ (reference sequence). This CDR3 is built from 14 residues. Unmatched junction bases numbered 5, after V lost 6 bases and J lost 2 bases. The CDR3 region has the DNA TGTGCCAGCAGGAAGGGACAGGCAAACTATGGCTACACCTTC. Its translation is CASRKGQANYGYTF.

The rearrangement uses TRBV7-2 and TRBJ1-2; 8 bases map to TRBD1. V was clipped by 5 bases and J by 2 bases; unmatched bases: 10. In germline, CDR1 is SGHTA, CDR2 FQGNSA. The CDR3 length is 16 residues. In DNA form, the CDR3 reads TGTGCCAGCAGCCCCCGACAGGGGACTCTAAACTATGGCTACACCTTC. This sequence encodes CASSPRQGTLNYGYTF.

To note about this clonotype: One end of the junction does not line up with germline, which may come from a read error. The chain has TRBV6-2 or TRBV6-3 and TRBJ2-1; D unresolved. Germline loops: CDR1 MNHEY, CDR2 SVGEGT. The CDR3 spans 13 residues. The DNA for the CDR3 is TGTGCCGGCAGCCCCGACCCCCGAGAGACCCAGTTCTTC. Translation: CAGSPDPRETQFF.

This clonotype was counted ten times or more. This chain connects TRBV29-1 to TRBJ1-2; D gene uncertain. Germline values: CDR1 SQVTM, CDR2 ANQGSEA. The CDR3 covers 12 residues. Deletions cut 4 bases from V and 6 bases from J, with 12 bases between. The CDR3 protein is CSVGRQEDGYTF. In nucleotides, the CDR3 is TGCAGCGTTGGACGGCAGGAGGATGGCTACACCTTC.

This clonotype was counted once. The rearrangement joins TRBV28 to TRBJ2-4; a possible D gene is TRBD2 (6 bases). CDR3 length equals 12 residues. V was clipped by 5 bases and J by 13 bases, with 15 bases between them. Germline CDR1 is MDHEN and CDR2 is SYDVKM. The CDR3 nucleotides read TGTGCCAGCAGTATCCGACTAGTGCGGCAGTACTTC. Its translation is CASSIRLVRQYF.

This clonotype was counted at least ten times. This chain connects TRBV5-1 to TRBJ1-6; TRBD1 might be the D (6 bases). CDR1 SGHRS and CDR2 YFSETQ come from the germline V gene. The CDR3 consists of 17 residues. Between the trimmed V and J ends, which lost 0 bases and 0 bases, there was a span of 10 bases. CDR3: CASSLGTVSSYNSPLHF. CDR3 DNA sequence: TGCGCCAGCAGCTTGGGGACAGTGAGCTCCTATAATTCACCCCTCCACTTT.

Details on this clonotype: A much larger clone lies a single base off, so this may be a read error. This chain uses TRBV29-1 with TRBJ1-1; 9 positions agree with TRBD1. The germline V gene encodes CDR1 SQVTM and CDR2 ANQGSEA. The CDR3 length is 13 residues. DNA for the CDR3: TGCGGCGTCCTGACAGGGGGTAAGACTGAAGCTTTCTTT. It yields the protein CGVLTGGKTEAFF.

This clonotype was seen ten or more times. This chain connects TRBV30 to TRBJ1-2; D unresolved. Trimming removed 2 bases from V and 6 bases from J, with 10 bases in between. Germline-derived CDR1 and CDR2 are GTSNPN and SVGIG (reference sequence). This CDR3 is built from 12 residues. CDR3 sequence: CAWSRWENGYTF. The CDR3 DNA reads as TGTGCCTGGAGTCGGTGGGAAAATGGCTACACCTTC.

On this clonotype itself: A much bigger clone sits one base away, suggesting this may be a read error. This sequence joins TRBV7-2 and TRBJ2-5; possible D gene TRBD2, 7 bases. V shed 2 bases and J shed 3 bases, with 13 bases lying between them. The CDR3 has 15 residues. Germline CDR1 reads SGHTA; CDR2 reads FQGNSA. DNA of the CDR3: TGTGCCAGCAGCTTAAGGGGGACTAAGAAAGAGACCCAGTACTTC. This encodes CASSLRGTKKETQYF.

This chain joins TRBV6-1 and TRBJ2-3; no definite D call. Germline assignment: CDR1 MNHNS and CDR2 SASEGT. The CDR3 length is 12 residues. V lost 3 bases and J 6 bases, leaving 7 bases between the germline ends. Here the CDR3 reads CASSDYPDTQYF. Here the CDR3 DNA reads TGTGCCAGCAGTGACTACCCCGATACGCAGTATTTT.

The chain uses TRBV5-1 and TRBJ2-5; D might be TRBD1 or TRBD2, each matching 5 bases. CDR3 length: 14 amino acids. V dropped 0 bases and J dropped 4 bases, with 10 bases sitting between them. Germline V gene sequence: CDR1 SGHRS, CDR2 YFSETQ. The CDR3 region is CASSLAGDLETQYF. The CDR3 coding sequence is TGCGCCAGCAGCTTGGCCGGGGACCTAGAGACCCAGTACTTC.

This clonotype was seen at least ten times. The rearrangement uses TRBV18 and TRBJ1-2; 10 positions agree with TRBD1. Per the germline V gene, CDR1 is KGHSH and CDR2 is LQKENI. There are 15 residues in the CDR3. V was clipped by 6 bases and J by 4 bases; unmatched bases: 8. The CDR3 loop is CASSPPGTGVYGYTF. The CDR3 nucleotides are TGTGCCAGCTCTCCCCCCGGGACAGGGGTCTATGGCTACACCTTC.

This clonotype was seen ten or more times. This chain joins TRBV2 and TRBJ1-6; D is ambiguous. This CDR3 has 13 residues. V lost 0 bases and J 10 bases, leaving 7 bases between the germline ends. The germline CDR1 and CDR2 sequences are SNHLY and FYNNEI. The CDR3 DNA is TGTGCCAGCAGTGAAGCGCCGGTATCACCCCTCCACTTT. Its protein is CASSEAPVSPLHF.

Worth noting for this clonotype: Just one base apart from a much larger clone, this may be a read error. The rearrangement uses TRBV9 and TRBJ2-1; D gene uncertain. This CDR3 spans 14 amino acids. Germline loops: CDR1 SGDLS, CDR2 YYNGEE. The CDR3 nucleotides are TGTACCAGCAGCGTTTCCGTCTCCTACAATGAGCAGTTCTTC. It specifies CTSSVSVSYNEQFF.

As regards this clonotype: A much larger clone lies one base from this, so it may be a read error. The J gene is TRBJ1-2, the V gene TRBV9; perhaps TRBD1 as D (6 bases). Germline CDR1 reads SGDLS; CDR2 reads YYNGEE. CDR3 size: 15 residues. The CDR3 DNA sequence: TGTGCCGGCAGCCTCGAGGAGGGGGGGTTCTATGGCTACACCTTC. Translating it yields CAGSLEEGGFYGYTF.

This clonotype was counted ten times or more. The chain uses TRBV6-6 and TRBJ2-4, with D unclear. TRBJ2-7 matches the DNA end more closely, so the J call is doubtful. The CDR3 extends over 12 amino acids. The germline gives CDR1 MNHNY, CDR2 SVGAGI (reference sequence). The CDR3 DNA sequence: TGTGCCAGCAGTTACGGGGTGGGCGAGCAGTACTTC. It codes for CASSYGVGEQYF.